This T cell receptor (beta chain) was recovered during a study of shared clonotypes between healthy human individuals. This clone came up once. Antigen: not known. Findings and caveats of the study: Generally, naive subsets came out with larger estimated richness than memory subsets.

Each cell subset's genomic DNA was divided evenly among several immunoSEQ plates. Some 30,000 T cell genomes, or about 200 ng DNA, went into the sorted-subset replicate PCRs. Authors' analysis steps: As immunoSEQ supplied junction-only sequences (without quality scores), filtering differed. TCRdb keeps only in-frame clones here, not all; method: immunoSEQ multiplex PCR. D and trimming come from the DNA, and the V and J calls and clone size come from that table. The data show about 1.5 million clones, approximately 98% seen once. The source of this sequence is a man aged 25 to 40 in good health. Sequencing was carried out using naive CD4+ T cells sorted from blood. The subset here: CD45RA+ positively selected.

Here the CDR3 DNA reads TGTGCCAGCAACTCACTCGGAGGGGTATCCTACGAGCAGTACTTC. As protein: CASNSLGGVSYEQYF. The V call is TRBV7-9, the J call TRBJ2-7; a possible D gene is TRBD2 (6 bases). Germline V gives CDR1 SEHNR, CDR2 FQNEAQ (reference sequence). CDR3 length equals 15 residues. Trimming cost V 7 bases and J 1 base, with 17 bases left between them.